These T cell receptor beta chains were read from a single sample in a study of T cell repertoires in cytomegalovirus infection. TCRdb recomputed calls from the reads with MiXCR, one row per CDR3 protein. The sample shows 150,000 or so distinct CDR3 sequences, less than 25% of them seen only once. Their cognate antigens are unknown. This specimen consisted of CD8+ T cells from cultured PBMCs, obtained from culture after CMV antigen stimulation. All receptors derive from a human donor in good health (CMV status not recorded). Some clones in this sample may be carry-over from other donors' samples. The CDR3 runs from the conserved cysteine through the conserved F or W. A D gene is named only where the DNA matches it firmly. Not all rows give a size; the values are once, few, many and, for expanded clones, a class.

v_gene	d_gene	j_gene	abundance	CDR3nt	CDR3aa
TRBV2	TRBD1	TRBJ1-1	-	TGTGCCAGCAGTGAAAGGGGACAGATTAACACTGAAGCTTTCTTT	CASSERGQINTEAFF
TRBV5-6	-	TRBJ2-7	-	TGTGCCAGCCTCCTACAGGGTTCCTACGAGCAGTACTTC	CASLLQGSYEQYF
TRBV12-3/TRBV12-4	-	TRBJ2-1	few	TGTGCCAGCAGTTGGACATTTAATGAGCAGTTCTTC	CASSWTFNEQFF
TRBV29-1	-	TRBJ1-2	few	TGCAGCGTTGAGGAAACAGATAACTATGGCTACACCTTC	CSVEETDNYGYTF
TRBV7-9	TRBD1	TRBJ2-5	few	TGTGCCAGCAGAAGAGGGGACAGGACATTTCTGGAGACCCAGTACTTC	CASRRGDRTFLETQYF
TRBV30	-	TRBJ2-1	few	TGTGCCTGGAGTATTGGAGCGGGCTTCTACAATGAGCAGTTCTTC	CAWSIGAGFYNEQFF
TRBV27	-	TRBJ2-5	many	TGTGCCCGCCAGCACCACTCGGGTAGAGAGACCCAGTACTTC	CARQHHSGRETQYF
TRBV6-5	-	TRBJ1-1	-	TGTGCCCGCAGTTACTCGCCAGGGTCCGGAACTGAAGCTTTCTTT	CARSYSPGSGTEAFF
TRBV6-2/TRBV6-3	-	TRBJ2-3	-	TGTGCCAGCAGTTACACCCCGCAGCGCAGCACAGATACGCAGTATTTT	CASSYTPQRSTDTQYF
TRBV7-8	-	TRBJ2-7	-	TGTGCCAGCAGCCCAATAGGGCCCTCCTACGAGCAGTACTTC	CASSPIGPSYEQYF
TRBV6-8	-	TRBJ1-1	few	TGTGCCAGCAGTCCCCCGACCGGAACTGAAGCTTTCTTT	CASSPPTGTEAFF